A single T cell receptor (beta chain) is shown here with its context. Sequenced by immunoSEQ multiplex PCR; TCRdb stores in-frame clones only, minus some. The sample carries tens of thousands of clones, 82% recorded once. The sample comes from a study of blood T cell repertoires in COVID-19. With 10 bases removed from V and 5 bases from J, the gap between germline ends came to 12 bases. CDR1 is MNHNY, CDR2 SVGAGI, per germline (reference sequence). This CDR3 is 11 amino acids long. Sequencing was carried out using peripheral blood. This TCR derives from a woman between 55 and 75 years old with acute or convalescent COVID-19. The chain is built from TRBV6-6 and TRBJ2-7, with D possibly TRBD1 on 5 matching bases. The chain's CDR3 is CAIKRGHEQYF. The CDR3 bases are TGTGCCATAAAAAGGGGCCACGAGCAGTACTTC.